The sequence of this T cell receptor (beta chain) was determined in a study of CD8 T cell repertoires and HIV-1 epitope variants. This clone was detected only a few times. What it binds is not known. V was shortened by 0 bases and J by 4 bases, with 12 bases between the two germline ends. The germline gives CDR1 MNHEY, CDR2 SVGAGI. This CDR3 comprises 15 residues. Sequencing was performed with immunoSEQ multiplex PCR; in TCRdb, only in-frame clones are kept and a portion is missing. The data contain around 5,200 clones, around two thirds of them seen just once; the ten biggest clones take up about 42%.

The sequenced material came from cultured CD8+ T cells derived from PBMCs. The V and J genes are TRBV6-5 and TRBJ1-1, with a weak D call TRBD1 (6 bases). The sequence was collected from a male donor with HIV. The CDR3 protein is CASSYSDSSVTEAFF. For the CDR3, the DNA is TGTGCCAGCAGTTACTCGGACAGTTCGGTCACTGAAGCTTTCTTT.